This T cell receptor (beta chain) was identified during a study of T cells in localized non-small cell lung cancer. Study conclusions and caveats: Heterogeneity stays possible, as sequencing covered only one tumor region. Adjacent lung had a median around 50 of the 100 largest tumor clones. Density of T cells in blood, when higher, went with longer overall survival. In uninvolved adjacent lung, T cell clonality reached its highest value, exceeding tumor.

CDR3 length: 18 amino acids. The germline gives CDR1 SGHRS, CDR2 YFSETQ. Trimming removed 4 bases from V and 5 bases from J, with 28 bases in between. About this clone itself: Its antigen is still unknown.

The assay was immunoSEQ multiplex PCR, and TCRdb's table has in-frame clones only and misses some. This sample has thousands of clones; roughly 23% occur once, and the top ten carry under 15%. The rearrangement links TRBV5-1 to TRBJ2-7, with D perhaps matching TRBD2 (5 bases). This clonotype originated in an older male donor with stage II lung adenocarcinoma. Sequenced material: normal lung tissue next to the tumor, taken before any cancer treatment. CDR3 sequence reads: CASSQAPLQRAPRHEQYF. CDR3 DNA sequence: TGCGCCAGCAGCCAAGCGCCCTTACAGAGGGCCCCTCGACACGAGCAGTACTTC.